Sequencing of this T cell receptor (beta chain) was carried out in a study of T cells in Graves' hyperthyroidism and ophthalmopathy. Broader study findings: Researchers found most expanded thyroid clonotypes above 0.001 in blood as well.

As to this clonotype: Its antigen is unidentified.

The investigators amplified TCR beta CDR3 regions from RNA transcripts. HTBI primers were the set used in a first-round RT-PCR of the TCR CDR3. A single record per CDR3 protein comes from TCRdb applying MiXCR to the multiplex PCR reads. The table records hundreds of thousands of distinct CDR3 sequences, about 20% of them present only once. Investigators excluded patients with uncontrolled infection, other autoimmune disease, pregnancy or lactation. Fresh peripheral blood, about 10 ml of it, supplied the PBMCs. CDR1 SNHLY and CDR2 FYNNEI come from the germline V gene. V lost 1 base and J lost 4, with 11 bases in between. CDR3 length: 15 amino acids.

V and J are TRBV2 and TRBJ1-5; weak D call: TRBD1 (6 bases). The sequence was collected from a man aged 35-49 years with Graves' ophthalmopathy. The material sequenced was blood. CDR3 residues: CASSEGATGNQPQHF. The CDR3 bases are TGTGCCAGCAGTGAAGGCGCGACAGGAAATCAGCCCCAGCATTTT.